What follows are 2 T cell receptor beta chains derived from one specimen sequenced in a study of T cells in Graves' hyperthyroidism and ophthalmopathy. TCR beta CDR3 sequences were amplified from RNA transcripts. HTBI primers were employed in a first-round RT-PCR of the TCR CDR3. TCRdb fed the multiplex PCR reads into MiXCR, producing one record per CDR3 protein. This sample has approximately 370,000 distinct CDR3 sequences, with about 18% found just once. Sequenced: blood. The receptors derive from a woman aged 25 to 39 with Graves' hyperthyroidism that later progressed to Graves' ophthalmopathy.

This chain connects TRBV7-2 to TRBJ2-5; no clear D. The CDR3 is made up of 14 amino acids. The V end lost 4 bases, the J end lost 0 bases, and 9 bases lay between the germline ends. Looked up from germline, CDR1 is SGHTA and CDR2 is FQGNSA. Here the CDR3 DNA reads TGTGCCAGCAGCTCGCTCGACCACCAAGAGACCCAGTACTTC. Protein: CASSSLDHQETQYF.

This clonotype was counted many times. The chain is built from TRBV11-2 and TRBJ1-4, with D maybe TRBD1 (5 bases). The germline V gene encodes CDR1 SGHAT and CDR2 FQNNGV. This CDR3 spans 14 amino acids. The germline V and J ends were trimmed by 6 bases and 4 bases, with 12 bases remaining between them. The chain's CDR3 is CASRDSRSNEKLFF. The CDR3 DNA reads TGTGCCAGCAGAGACAGCAGAAGTAATGAAAAACTGTTTTTT.